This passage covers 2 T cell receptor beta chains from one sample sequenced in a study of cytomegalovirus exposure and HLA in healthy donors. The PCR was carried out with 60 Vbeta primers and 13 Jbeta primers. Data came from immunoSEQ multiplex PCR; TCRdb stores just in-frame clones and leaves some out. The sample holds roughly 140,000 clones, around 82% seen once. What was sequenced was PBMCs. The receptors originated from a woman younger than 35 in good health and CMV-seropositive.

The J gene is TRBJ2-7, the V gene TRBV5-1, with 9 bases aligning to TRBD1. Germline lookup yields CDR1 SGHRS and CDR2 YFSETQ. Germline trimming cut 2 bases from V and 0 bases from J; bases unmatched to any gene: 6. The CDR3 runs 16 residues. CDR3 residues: CASSFDGTGFSYEQYF. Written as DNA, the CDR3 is TGCGCCAGCAGCTTCGACGGGACAGGGTTCTCCTACGAGCAGTACTTC.

The CDR3 DNA follows: TGTGCCAGCAGTTTAGGGGCAGGCGTGAACACTGAAGCTTTCTTT. This translates into CASSLGAGVNTEAFF. This chain connects TRBV27 to TRBJ1-1; D may be TRBD1 (5 bases). V was cut by 2 bases and J by 0 bases, with 10 bases left in between. The CDR3 is 15 residues long. Per the germline V gene, CDR1 is MNHEY and CDR2 is SMNVEV (reference sequence).